This T cell receptor beta chain was sequenced during a study of siplizumab effects on memory and regulatory T cells. As regards this clone: The antigen remains undetermined.

Germline assignment: CDR1 KGHSH and CDR2 LQKENI. This CDR3 comprises 13 residues. The junction had 7 bases not matched to a gene; V was cut back by 6 bases and J by 5 bases. Study conclusions and caveats: Naive T cells appeared more varied than memory cells and looked like key alloresponse contributors. Alloreactive sequences whose origin lay in unstimulated CD4+ memory cells were significantly reduced by siplizumab.

The table came from immunoSEQ multiplex PCR; TCRdb's copy has only in-frame clones and leaves some out. The sample yields under 70,000 clones, around three quarters seen once. The gene calls are TRBV18 and TRBJ2-7; 7 bases are a match to TRBD2. The sequenced sample consisted of memory CD4+ T cells sorted from blood. The receptor was isolated from a human donor in good health. CDR3 region: CASSLGGYDEQYF. The CDR3 nucleotides are TGTGCCAGCTCCTTGGGGGGGTACGACGAGCAGTACTTC.